These 7 T cell receptor beta chains were sequenced from one sample in a study of beta chain features in type 1 diabetes. Study-level points and caveats: TCRB CDR3s were moderately but significantly shorter in Type 1 diabetes patients in all four CD4+ subsets.

As every portion of the isolated RNA was reverse transcribed, the sequencing read expressed TCRB transcripts. The protocol was immunoSEQ multiplex PCR, while the TCRdb copy is restricted to in-frame clones and leaves out a portion. The sample lists some 250,000 clones, about 15% seen once, with about 0.02% in the top ten. These receptors lack a known antigen. The specimen was naive CD4+ T cells from blood. Source of these receptors: a man aged 25-45 years with type 1 diabetes.

This chain links TRBV5-1 with TRBJ2-5, with 7 bases aligning to TRBD2. The CDR3 runs to 15 residues. With 0 bases clipped from V and 5 bases from J, the junction kept 7 bases outside the gene matches. Germline V gene lookup returns CDR1 SGHRS and CDR2 YFSETQ. This chain's CDR3 is CASSLEAVGGETQYF. The CDR3 DNA sequence: TGCGCCAGCAGCTTGGAAGCGGTGGGAGGGGAGACCCAGTACTTC.

This clone was counted a few times. V and J are TRBV18 and TRBJ2-5, with 7 bases aligning to TRBD2. The CDR3 loop spans 15 amino acids. Germline CDR1 and CDR2: KGHSH and LQKENI. The V gene end was trimmed by 4 bases and the J gene end by 0 bases; junction bases not matched to a gene: 5. This CDR3 reads CASSRRAGNQETQYF. The CDR3 nucleotides are TGTGCCAGCTCACGTCGAGCGGGGAACCAAGAGACCCAGTACTTC. The full variable domain, completed using reference TRBV18 and TRBJ2-5, is NAGVMQNPRHLVRRRGQEARLRCSPMKGHSHVYWYRQLPEEGLKFMVYLQKENIIDESGMPKERFSAEFPKEGPSILRIQQVVRGDSAAYFCASSRRAGNQETQYFGPGTRLLVL.

The chain uses TRBV9 and TRBJ1-5; no firm D call. CDR3 length: 14 amino acids. From germline, CDR1 is SGDLS and CDR2 YYNGEE. With 0 bases removed from V and 5 bases from J, the gap between germline ends came to 9 bases. CDR3 DNA: TGTGCCAGCAGCGTAGGAAGCGGGGATCAGCCCCAGCATTTT. This gives the protein CASSVGSGDQPQHF.

DNA of the CDR3: TGTGCCAGTGGCGACGGAGAATCTGGAAAACTGTTTTTT. This sequence encodes CASGDGESGKLFF. V usage is TRBV19 and J usage is TRBJ1-4; D gene uncertain. CDR3 length equals 13 residues. Germline assignment: CDR1 LNHDA and CDR2 SQIVND (reference sequence). V lost 8 bases to trimming and J lost 10 bases, with 17 bases between them.

The rearrangement links TRBV6-5 to TRBJ1-5, with unresolved D. The germline gives CDR1 MNHEY, CDR2 SVGAGI. V was pared by 0 bases and J by 6 bases, with 6 bases between. The CDR3 loop spans 13 amino acids. The CDR3 DNA sequence: TGTGCCAGCAGTTACTCGAAGCGTCAGCCCCAGCATTTT. Encoded protein: CASSYSKRQPQHF.

Comments on this clone: Other nucleotide sequences in the sample specify the same CDR3. The CDR3, as DNA: TGTGCCAGCAGCTTGGACAGGGGGAGCACTGAAGCTTTCTTT. Its translation is CASSLDRGSTEAFF. The chain links TRBV5-4 to TRBJ1-1, with 8 nucleotides matching TRBD1. Germline loops: CDR1 SGHNT, CDR2 YYREEE (reference sequence). Trimming took 0 bases from V and 4 from J; bases not matched to a gene: 2. The CDR3 length is 14 residues.

CDR3 bases: TGTGCCAGCAGTGGAGGAACAGGAGTAGTGGGCAATCAGCCCCAGCATTTT. Encoded protein: CASSGGTGVVGNQPQHF. The chain is built from TRBV6-1 and TRBJ1-5; TRBD1 might be the D (5 bases). V lost 4 bases, J lost 2 bases, and 18 bases lay in between. Germline CDR1 and CDR2: MNHNS and SASEGT. The CDR3 runs to 17 residues.